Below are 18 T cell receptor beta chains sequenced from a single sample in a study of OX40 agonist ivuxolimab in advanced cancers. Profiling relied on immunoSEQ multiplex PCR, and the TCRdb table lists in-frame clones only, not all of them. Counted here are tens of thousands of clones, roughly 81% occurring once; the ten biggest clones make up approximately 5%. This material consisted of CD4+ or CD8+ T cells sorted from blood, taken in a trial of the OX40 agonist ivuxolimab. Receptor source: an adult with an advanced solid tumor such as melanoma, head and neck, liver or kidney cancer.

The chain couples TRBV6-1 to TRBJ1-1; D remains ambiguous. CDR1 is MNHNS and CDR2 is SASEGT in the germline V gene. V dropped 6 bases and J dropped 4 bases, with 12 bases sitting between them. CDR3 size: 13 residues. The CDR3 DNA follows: TGTGCCAGCAGCGAGGACTCGGGCACTGAAGCTTTCTTT. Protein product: CASSEDSGTEAFF.

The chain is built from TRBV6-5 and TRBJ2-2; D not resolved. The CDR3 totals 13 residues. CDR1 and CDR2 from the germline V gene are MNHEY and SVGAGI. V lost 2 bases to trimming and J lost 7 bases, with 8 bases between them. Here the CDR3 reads CASSYAIYGELFF. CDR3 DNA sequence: TGTGCCAGCAGTTACGCAATATACGGGGAGCTGTTTTTT.

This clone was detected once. The CDR3 sequence: CASGFIAGGTDTQYF. The DNA of the CDR3 is TGTGCCAGCGGTTTCATAGCGGGGGGCACAGATACGCAGTATTTT. The gene calls are TRBV5-6 and TRBJ2-3, with 9 positions matching TRBD2. CDR1 is SGHDT, CDR2 YYEEEE, per germline. CDR3 size: 15 residues. With 7 bases clipped from V and 1 base from J, the junction kept 7 bases outside the gene matches.

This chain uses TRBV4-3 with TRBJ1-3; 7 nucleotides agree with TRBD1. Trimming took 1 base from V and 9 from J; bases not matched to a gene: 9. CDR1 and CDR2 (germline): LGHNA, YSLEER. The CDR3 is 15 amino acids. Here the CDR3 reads CASSQGQGGRTTIYF. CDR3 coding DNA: TGCGCCAGCAGCCAAGGGCAGGGGGGTCGAACCACCATATATTTT.

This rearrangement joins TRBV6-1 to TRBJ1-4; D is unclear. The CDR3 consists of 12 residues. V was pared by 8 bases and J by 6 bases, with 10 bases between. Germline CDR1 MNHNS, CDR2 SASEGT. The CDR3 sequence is CASAQIHEKLFF. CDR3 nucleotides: TGTGCCAGCGCACAGATACATGAAAAACTGTTTTTT.

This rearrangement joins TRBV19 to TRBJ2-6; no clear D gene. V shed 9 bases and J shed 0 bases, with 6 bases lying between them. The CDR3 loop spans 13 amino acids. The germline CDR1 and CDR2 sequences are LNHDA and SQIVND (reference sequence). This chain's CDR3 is CASMNSGANVLTF. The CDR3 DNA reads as TGTGCCAGCATGAACTCTGGGGCCAACGTCCTGACTTTC.

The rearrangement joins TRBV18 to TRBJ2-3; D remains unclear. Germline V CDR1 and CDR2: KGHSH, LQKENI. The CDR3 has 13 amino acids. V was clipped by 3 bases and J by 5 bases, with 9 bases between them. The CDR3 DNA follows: TGTGCCAGCTCACCCGACTTAGGAGATACGCAGTATTTT. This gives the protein CASSPDLGDTQYF.

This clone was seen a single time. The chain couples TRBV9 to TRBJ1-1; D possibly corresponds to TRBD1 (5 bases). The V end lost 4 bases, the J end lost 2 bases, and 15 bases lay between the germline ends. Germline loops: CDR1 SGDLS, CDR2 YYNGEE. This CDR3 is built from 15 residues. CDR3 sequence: CASSPHLGDNTEAFF. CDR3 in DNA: TGTGCCAGCAGCCCCCACCTGGGGGACAACACTGAAGCTTTCTTT. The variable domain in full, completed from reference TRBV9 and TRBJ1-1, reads DSGVTQTPKHLITATGQRVTLRCSPRSGDLSVYWYQQSLDQGLQFLIQYYNGEERAKGNILERFSAQQFPDLHSELNLSSLELGDSALYFCASSPHLGDNTEAFFGQGTRLTVV.

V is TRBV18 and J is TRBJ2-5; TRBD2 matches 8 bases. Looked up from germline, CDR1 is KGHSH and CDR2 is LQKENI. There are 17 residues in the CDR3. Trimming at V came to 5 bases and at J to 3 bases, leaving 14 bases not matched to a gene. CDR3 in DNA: TGTGCCAGCTCAAAAAGCCCTAACGGGGGGGCCGAAGAGACCCAGTACTTC. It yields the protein CASSKSPNGGAEETQYF.

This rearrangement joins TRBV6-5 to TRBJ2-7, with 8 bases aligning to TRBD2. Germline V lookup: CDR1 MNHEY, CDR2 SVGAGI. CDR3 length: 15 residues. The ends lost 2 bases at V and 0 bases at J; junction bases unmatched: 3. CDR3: CASSYHGRASYEQYF. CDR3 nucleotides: TGTGCCAGCAGTTACCACGGGAGGGCCTCCTACGAGCAGTACTTC.

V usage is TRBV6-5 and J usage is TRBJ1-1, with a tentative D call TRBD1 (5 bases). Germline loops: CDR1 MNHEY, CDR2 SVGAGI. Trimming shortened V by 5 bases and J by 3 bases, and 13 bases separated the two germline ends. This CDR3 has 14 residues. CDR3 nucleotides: TGTGCCAGCAGTACACAGGTGGGGTACACTGAAGCTTTCTTT. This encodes CASSTQVGYTEAFF.

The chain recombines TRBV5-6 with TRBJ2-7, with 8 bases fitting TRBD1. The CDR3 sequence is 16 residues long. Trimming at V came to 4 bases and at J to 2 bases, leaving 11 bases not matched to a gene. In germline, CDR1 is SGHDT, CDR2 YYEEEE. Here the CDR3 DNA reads TGTGCCAGCAGCGGGGGGACAGGTGGGCCTCCCTACGAGCAGTACTTC. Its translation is CASSGGTGGPPYEQYF.

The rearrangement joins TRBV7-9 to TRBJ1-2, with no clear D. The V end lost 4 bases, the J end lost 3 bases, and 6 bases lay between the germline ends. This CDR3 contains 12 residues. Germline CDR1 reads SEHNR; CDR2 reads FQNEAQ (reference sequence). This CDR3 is CASSWEDYGYTF. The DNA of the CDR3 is TGTGCCAGCAGCTGGGAAGACTATGGCTACACCTTC.

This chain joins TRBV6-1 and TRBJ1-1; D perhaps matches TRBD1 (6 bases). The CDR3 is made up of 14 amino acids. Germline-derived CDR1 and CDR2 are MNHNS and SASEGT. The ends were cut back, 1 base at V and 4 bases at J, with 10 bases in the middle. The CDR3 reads CASSEVRGSTEAFF. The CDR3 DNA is TGTGCCAGCAGTGAAGTAAGGGGGTCCACTGAAGCTTTCTTT.

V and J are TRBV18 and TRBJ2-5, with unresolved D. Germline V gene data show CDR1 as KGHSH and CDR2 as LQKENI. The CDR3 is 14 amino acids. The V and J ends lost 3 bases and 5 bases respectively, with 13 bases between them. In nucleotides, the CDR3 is TGTGCCAGCTCACCGGACCTACAGAGGGAGACCCAGTACTTC. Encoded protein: CASSPDLQRETQYF.

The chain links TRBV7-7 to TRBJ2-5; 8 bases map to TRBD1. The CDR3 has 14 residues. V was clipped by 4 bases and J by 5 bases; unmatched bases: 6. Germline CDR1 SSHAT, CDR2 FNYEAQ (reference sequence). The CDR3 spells CASSSAGGEETQYF. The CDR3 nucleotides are TGTGCCAGCAGCTCAGCAGGGGGCGAGGAGACCCAGTACTTC.

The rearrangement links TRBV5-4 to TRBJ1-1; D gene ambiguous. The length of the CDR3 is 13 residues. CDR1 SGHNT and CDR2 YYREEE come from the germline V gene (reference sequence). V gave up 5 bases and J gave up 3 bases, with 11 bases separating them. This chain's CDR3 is CASSPAVDTEAFF. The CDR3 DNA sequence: TGTGCCAGCAGTCCAGCGGTTGACACTGAAGCTTTCTTT.

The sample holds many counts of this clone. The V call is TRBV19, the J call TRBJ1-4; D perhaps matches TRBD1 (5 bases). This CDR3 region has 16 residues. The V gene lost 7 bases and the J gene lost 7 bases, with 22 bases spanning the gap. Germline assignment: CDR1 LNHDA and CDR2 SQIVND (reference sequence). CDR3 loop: CASILTARGFREKLFF. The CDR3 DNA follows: TGTGCCAGTATCTTAACCGCCCGGGGCTTCCGTGAAAAACTGTTTTTT.